This T cell receptor (beta chain) was captured in a study of neurological immune-mediated disorders. This CDR3 region has 15 residues. With 4 bases clipped from V and 2 bases from J, the junction kept 5 bases outside the gene matches. Germline CDR1 and CDR2: MNHEY and SVGAGI. The starting material, 2 million PBMCs stored at -80 C, gave rise to the unsorted libraries. From the 5' RACE reads, TCRdb called clonotypes with MiXCR, one entry per CDR3 protein. The sample yields approximately 40,000 distinct CDR3 sequences, about 3.8% seen once. This clonotype was observed many times. The origin of this receptor is a man aged 25-40 years with multiple sclerosis. The chain links TRBV6-5 to TRBJ2-5, with 9 bases that match TRBD1. The sequencing input was PBMCs. CDR3 protein: CASSWTGARQETQYF. The CDR3 nucleotides read TGTGCCAGCAGTTGGACAGGGGCGAGACAAGAGACCCAGTACTTC.